The 30 T cell receptor beta chains in this list originate from one sample, sequenced in a study of blood T cell repertoires in COVID-19. This table comes from immunoSEQ multiplex PCR, and its TCRdb copy is limited to in-frame clones, with some not included. The sample yields approximately 36,000 clones, roughly 74% seen once. The specimen was peripheral blood. These TCRs come from a man between 65 and 79 years old with COVID-19, enrolled during active disease.

CDR3: CASRARGDRDTQYF. In nucleotides, the CDR3 is TGTGCCAGTAGGGCACGGGGGGATCGAGATACGCAGTATTTT. V and J are TRBV19 and TRBJ2-3; TRBD2 matches at 7 bases. Trimming removed 6 bases from V and 5 bases from J; junction bases left unmatched: 8. This CDR3 spans 14 amino acids. Germline CDR1 reads LNHDA; CDR2 reads SQIVND (reference sequence).

J is TRBJ1-1 and V is TRBV5-5; TRBD1 aligns across 9 bases. Losses at the gene ends were 4 bases for V and 10 bases for J; bases not matched to a gene: 14. This CDR3 region has 15 residues. The V gene's germline CDR1 is SGHKS and CDR2 YYEKEE (reference sequence). CDR3 DNA sequence: TGTGCCAGCAGCAGGACAGGGGATGGGATAGGGCCAGCTTTCTTT. Residues: CASSRTGDGIGPAFF.

The chain combines TRBV18 with TRBJ2-1; possibly TRBD2 for D (6 bases). The germline gives CDR1 KGHSH, CDR2 LQKENI. The CDR3 sequence is 12 residues long. V lost 1 base, J lost 9 bases, and 7 bases lay in between. CDR3 residues: CASSPQGLEQFF. The CDR3 DNA sequence: TGTGCCAGCTCACCACAGGGACTTGAGCAGTTCTTC.

CDR3 loop: CASSWQGSQETQYF. As DNA, the CDR3 is TGTGCCAGCAGCTGGCAGGGGAGCCAAGAGACCCAGTACTTC. V gene TRBV7-2 combines with J gene TRBJ2-5; D possibly corresponds to TRBD1 (6 bases). The germline CDR1 and CDR2 sequences are SGHTA and FQGNSA. Trimming shortened V by 4 bases and J by 1 base, and 10 bases separated the two germline ends. CDR3 length: 14 residues. Combining the CDR3 with reference TRBV7-2 and TRBJ2-5 gives the whole variable domain GAGVSQSPSNKVTEKGKDVELRCDPISGHTALYWYRQSLGQGLEFLIYFQGNSAPDKSGLPSDRFSAERTGGSVSTLTIQRTQQEDSAVYLCASSWQGSQETQYFGPGTRLLVL.

This clone came up a few times. V gene TRBV6-5 combines with J gene TRBJ2-7; 8 bases agree with TRBD1. Looked up from germline, CDR1 is MNHEY and CDR2 is SVGAGI. The CDR3 consists of 14 residues. Trimming removed 7 bases from V and 6 bases from J; junction bases left unmatched: 11. DNA for the CDR3: TGTGCCAGCATCCCTCCCGGGACAGGATCCGAGCAGTACTTC. Translated: CASIPPGTGSEQYF.

The rearrangement joins TRBV14 to TRBJ2-7; no reliable D call. Per the germline V gene, CDR1 is SGHDN and CDR2 is FVKESK. The CDR3 contains 12 residues. The germline V and J ends were trimmed by 4 bases and 6 bases, with 10 bases remaining between them. CDR3 sequence: CASSRLPLEQYF. The CDR3 nucleotides are TGTGCCAGCAGCCGACTTCCTCTCGAGCAGTACTTC.

The V call is TRBV3-1 (or the pseudogene TRBV3-2), the J call TRBJ1-5, with unresolved D. V shed 4 bases and J shed 6 bases, with 13 bases lying between them. CDR1 LGHDT and CDR2 YNNKEL come from the germline V gene (reference sequence). The CDR3 is 14 amino acids. For the CDR3, the DNA is TGTGCCAGCAGCCTCGCCGCGGGCCCTCAGCCCCAGCATTTT. It encodes CASSLAAGPQPQHF.

The CDR3: CASSTGQKLFF. The CDR3 DNA sequence: TGTGCCAGCAGCACTGGACAGAAACTGTTTTTT. The chain carries TRBV28 and TRBJ1-4; D is possibly TRBD1 (6 bases). Per germline, CDR1 MDHEN and CDR2 SYDVKM. There are 11 residues in the CDR3. Trimming took off 6 bases at V and 11 bases at J, with 10 bases between the two ends.

The rearrangement joins TRBV2 to TRBJ1-2; 8 nucleotides line up with TRBD1. V lost 8 bases, J lost 4 bases, and 6 bases stayed unmatched. Germline CDR1 SNHLY, CDR2 FYNNEI. CDR3 length equals 13 residues. CDR3 sequence: CASRDRPFYGYTF. The CDR3 DNA is TGTGCCAGCCGGGACAGGCCATTCTATGGCTACACCTTC.

This chain joins TRBV19 and TRBJ1-2; TRBD1 matches at 8 bases. The CDR3 runs 13 residues. Germline V lookup: CDR1 LNHDA, CDR2 SQIVND (reference sequence). The J segment lost 0 bases and the V segment lost 10 bases, leaving 4 bases of the junction unmatched. CDR3 in DNA: TGTGCCACCAAGGGACAGGCTAACTATGGCTACACCTTC. Amino acid sequence: CATKGQANYGYTF.

The chain recombines TRBV9 with TRBJ2-7; 8 nucleotides agree with TRBD1. The CDR3 loop spans 14 amino acids. CDR1 and CDR2 (germline): SGDLS, YYNGEE. The trim removed 2 bases at V and 2 bases at J, leaving 3 bases unmatched. The CDR3 is CASSVTGGPYEQYF. The CDR3 DNA reads TGTGCCAGCAGCGTTACAGGGGGTCCCTACGAGCAGTACTTC.

DNA of the CDR3: TGTGCCAGCAGCCTCAGGGGAACCTCTGGAAACACCATATATTTT. This translates into CASSLRGTSGNTIYF. This sequence joins TRBV5-8 and TRBJ1-3, with a tentative D call TRBD1 (6 bases). This CDR3 is 15 amino acids long. The ends were cut back, 4 bases at V and 0 bases at J, with 11 bases in the middle. CDR1 and CDR2 from the germline V gene are SGHTS and YDEGEE.

This clone was counted a single time. The chain recombines TRBV15 with TRBJ2-3, with D perhaps TRBD1 (6 bases). CDR3 length equals 16 residues. Trimming pared 6 bases from V and 2 bases from J, leaving 18 bases between. Germline-derived CDR1 and CDR2 are LNHNV and YYDKDF (reference sequence). CDR3: CATRARDGDTTDTQYF. The CDR3 nucleotides are TGTGCCACCAGGGCGAGGGATGGGGACACCACAGATACGCAGTATTTT.

The genes are TRBV4-3 and TRBJ1-3; TRBD1 matches 8 bases. There are 17 residues in the CDR3. V was pared by 3 bases and J by 2 bases, with 9 bases of the junction left unmatched. The V gene's germline CDR1 is LGHNA and CDR2 YSLEER. In nucleotides, the CDR3 is TGCGCCAGCAGCCAGAGGGTTAGGACAGGGACTGGAAACACCATATATTTT. It yields the protein CASSQRVRTGTGNTIYF.

This chain links TRBV10-3 with TRBJ2-1, with no clear D. Germline assignment: CDR1 ENHRY and CDR2 SYGVKD. The CDR3 covers 13 residues. V shed 11 bases and J shed 9 bases, with 20 bases lying between them. CDR3 DNA sequence: TGTGCCGTACTAACCGAGGCGAGGCGTGAGCAGTTCTTC. Amino acids: CAVLTEARREQFF.

The chain is built from TRBV4-1 and TRBJ1-6; D gene uncertain. V shed 6 bases and J shed 7 bases, with 7 bases lying between them. The length of the CDR3 is 12 residues. Germline V gene sequence: CDR1 MGHRA, CDR2 YSYEKL. The DNA of the CDR3 is TGCGCCAGCAGAACGCAGAATTCACCCCTCCACTTT. As protein: CASRTQNSPLHF.

The CDR3 here is CASSQDGRSSYNSPLHF. The DNA for the CDR3 is TGTGCCAGCAGCCAAGACGGGAGGAGCTCCTATAATTCACCCCTCCACTTT. V gene TRBV3-1 (or the pseudogene TRBV3-2) combines with J gene TRBJ1-6; D remains ambiguous. CDR3 length equals 17 residues. Between the trimmed V and J ends, which lost 0 bases and 0 bases, there was a span of 9 bases. CDR1 and CDR2 from the germline V gene are LGHDT and YNNKEL (reference sequence).

The rearrangement joins TRBV28 to TRBJ2-3; 9 positions match TRBD2. The CDR3 runs 15 residues. Germline CDR1 reads MDHEN; CDR2 reads SYDVKM. Trimming at V came to 6 bases and at J to 4 bases, leaving 8 bases not matched to a gene. In DNA, the CDR3 is TGTGCCAGCAGCAACGGGACTAGCTTTTCAGATACGCAGTATTTT. Residues: CASSNGTSFSDTQYF.

The rearrangement joins TRBV29-1 to TRBJ2-3; TRBD2 might be the D (6 bases). CDR1 SQVTM and CDR2 ANQGSEA come from the germline V gene. Trimming cost V 7 bases and J 0 bases, with 11 bases left between them. This CDR3 contains 13 residues. The CDR3 loop reads CSAGGGSTDTQYF. The CDR3 DNA follows: TGCAGCGCCGGCGGAGGGAGCACAGATACGCAGTATTTT.

The table lists this clone with a few counts. The rearrangement links TRBV28 to TRBJ1-2; weak D call: TRBD1 (5 bases). Trimming took 2 bases from V and 8 from J, leaving 24 bases between them. The CDR3 is 17 residues long. Germline CDR1 and CDR2: MDHEN and SYDVKM. The CDR3 spells CASSLGAASKRPGGYTF. CDR3 coding DNA: TGTGCCAGCAGTTTAGGGGCAGCCTCAAAACGGCCCGGGGGCTACACCTTC.

This clone was found many times. The chain has TRBV5-1 and TRBJ2-7; 8 bases map to TRBD2. V lost 4 bases to trimming and J lost 3 bases; unmatched junction nucleotides: 6. CDR1 SGHRS and CDR2 YFSETQ come from the germline V gene. The CDR3 has 14 amino acids. The CDR3 here is CASSRKRESYEQYF. The CDR3 bases are TGCGCCAGCAGCCGAAAGCGGGAGAGCTACGAGCAGTACTTC.

The gene calls are TRBV19 and TRBJ1-2; TRBD1 matches at 9 bases. With V trimmed by 5 bases and J by 8 bases, 6 bases remained unmatched. Per the germline V gene, CDR1 is LNHDA and CDR2 is SQIVND (reference sequence). The CDR3 spans 13 residues. The CDR3 bases are TGTGCCAGTAGTCCTACAGGGGGCGGAGGCTACACCTTC. It encodes CASSPTGGGGYTF.

V usage is TRBV10-1 and J usage is TRBJ2-7; D gene unclear. Trimming removed 2 bases from V and 4 bases from J, with 12 bases in between. CDR3 length: 14 amino acids. CDR1 is WNHNN and CDR2 is SYGVQD in the germline V gene (reference sequence). The CDR3 reads CASSEARSPYEQYF. The CDR3 DNA is TGCGCCAGCAGTGAGGCCCGGTCGCCTTACGAGCAGTACTTC.

J is TRBJ2-3 and V is TRBV3-1 (or the pseudogene TRBV3-2), with 10 bases fitting TRBD2. The CDR3 is 15 amino acids. With V trimmed by 0 bases and J by 6 bases, 3 bases remained unmatched. Germline V gives CDR1 LGHDT, CDR2 YNNKEL (reference sequence). In DNA, the CDR3 is TGTGCCAGCAGCCAAGATGAACTAGCGGGGGATACGCAGTATTTT. This codes for CASSQDELAGDTQYF.

The rearrangement uses TRBV18 and TRBJ2-7; TRBD1 matches 7 bases. The CDR3 contains 15 residues. V gave up 3 bases and J gave up 5 bases; unmatched junction bases: 10. Germline CDR1 is KGHSH and CDR2 is LQKENI. The CDR3 DNA reads TGTGCCAGCTCACCTTCCCCGGGACAGTCGGACGAGCAGTACTTC. Amino acids: CASSPSPGQSDEQYF. The variable domain in full, with the rest retrieved from reference TRBV18 and TRBJ2-7, is NAGVMQNPRHLVRRRGQEARLRCSPMKGHSHVYWYRQLPEEGLKFMVYLQKENIIDESGMPKERFSAEFPKEGPSILRIQQVVRGDSAAYFCASSPSPGQSDEQYFGPGTRLTVT.

J is TRBJ1-5 and V is TRBV6-4; 9 positions match TRBD1. The CDR3 totals 12 residues. CDR1 is MRHNA and CDR2 is SNTAGT in the germline V gene. V shed 2 bases, J shed 12 bases, and the junction held 2 bases outside the gene matches. The CDR3, as DNA: TGTGCCAGCAGTGACGGGACAGGGCGCCAGCATTTT. Protein product: CASSDGTGRQHF.

The rearrangement links TRBV5-1 to TRBJ1-5; D might be TRBD1 (5 bases). In germline, CDR1 is SGHRS, CDR2 YFSETQ. The V and J ends lost 4 bases and 4 bases respectively, with 15 bases between them. The CDR3 totals 15 residues. For the CDR3, the DNA is TGCGCCAGCAGCCGGACGGCCGGGGGTAATCAGCCCCAGCATTTT. Its translation: CASSRTAGGNQPQHF.

The chain combines TRBV7-2 with TRBJ2-1; 11 bases match TRBD1. V dropped 4 bases and J dropped 6; count of bases not matched to a gene: 11. Germline CDR1 and CDR2: SGHTA and FQGNSA. The CDR3 length is 17 residues. CDR3 nucleotide sequence: TGTGCCAGCAGCTATCGGTTCGGGACAGGGGGGGTCAATGAGCAGTTCTTC. It encodes CASSYRFGTGGVNEQFF.

J is TRBJ1-2 and V is TRBV12-3 or TRBV12-4, with D uncertain. V shed 10 bases and J shed 1 base, with 7 bases lying between them. The CDR3 length is 11 residues. The DNA for the CDR3 is TGTGCCATCCATCATAACTATGGCTACACCTTC. Its protein is CAIHHNYGYTF.

V is TRBV7-5 and J is TRBJ1-6; the table's D call, TRBD1, has no DNA check behind it. TRBV7-5 is a documented pseudogene. The CDR3 has 13 residues. The CDR3, as DNA: TGTGTCAGAAGACGACAGGGTGAATCACCCCTCCACTTT. Translated: CVRRRQGESPLHF.